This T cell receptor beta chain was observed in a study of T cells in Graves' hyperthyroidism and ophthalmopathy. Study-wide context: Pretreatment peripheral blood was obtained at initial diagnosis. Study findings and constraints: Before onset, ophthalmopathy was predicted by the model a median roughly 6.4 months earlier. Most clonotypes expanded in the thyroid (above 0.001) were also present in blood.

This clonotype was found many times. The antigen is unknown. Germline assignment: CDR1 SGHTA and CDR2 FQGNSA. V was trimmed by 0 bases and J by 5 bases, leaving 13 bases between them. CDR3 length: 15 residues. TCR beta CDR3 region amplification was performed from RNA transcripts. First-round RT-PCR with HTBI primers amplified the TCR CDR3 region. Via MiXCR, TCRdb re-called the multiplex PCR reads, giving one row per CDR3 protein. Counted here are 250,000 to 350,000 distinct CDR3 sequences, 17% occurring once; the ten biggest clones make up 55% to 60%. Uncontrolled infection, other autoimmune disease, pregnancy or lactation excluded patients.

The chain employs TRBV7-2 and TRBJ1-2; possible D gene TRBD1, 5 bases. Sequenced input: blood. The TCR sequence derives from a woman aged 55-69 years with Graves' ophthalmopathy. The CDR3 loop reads CASSLARGAQYGYTF. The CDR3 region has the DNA TGTGCCAGCAGCTTAGCGCGTGGGGCCCAGTATGGCTACACCTTC.